These T cell receptor beta chains were read from a single sample in a study of early T cells in non-severe SARS-CoV-2 infection. In TCRdb, the 5' RACE reads were re-called with MiXCR into one record per CDR3 protein. The data show some 62,000 distinct CDR3 sequences, roughly 8.8% seen once. Sequenced material: whole blood. These TCRs come from an adult who was a healthcare worker with PCR-confirmed SARS-CoV-2 infection or an uninfected control (not recorded which). CDR3s include the opening cysteine and the closing phenylalanine or tryptophan. The D gene is left open where the match is weak. The size of a clone is reported for some rows only, either as once, few or many, or as a class for expanded clones.

v_call: TRBV5-6; j_call: TRBJ2-3; d_call: TRBD1; clone_size: -; cdr3_nt: TGTGCCAGCAGCCGTGACAGGGGGCAACTCACAGATACGCAGTATTTT; cdr3_aa: CASSRDRGQLTDTQYF
v_call: TRBV5-1; j_call: TRBJ1-1; d_call: -; clone_size: -; cdr3_nt: TGCGCCAGCAGCTTGATTACCCAGACTGAAGCTTTCTTT; cdr3_aa: CASSLITQTEAFF
v_call: TRBV6-1; j_call: TRBJ1-1; d_call: TRBD1; clone_size: -; cdr3_nt: TGTGCCAGCAGTGTCTACAGGGGGGAAGCTTTCTTT; cdr3_aa: CASSVYRGEAFF
v_call: TRBV11-2; j_call: TRBJ2-1; d_call: -; clone_size: -; cdr3_nt: TGTGCCAGCAGCTCCCGCCCTACGGACAGCAGCTCCTACAATGAGCAGTTCTTC; cdr3_aa: CASSSRPTDSSSYNEQFF
v_call: TRBV18; j_call: TRBJ2-3; d_call: TRBD1; clone_size: many; cdr3_nt: TGTGCCAGCTCACCACCGGGCTTGACAGGGCCAAGGGATACGCAGTATTTT; cdr3_aa: CASSPPGLTGPRDTQYF
v_call: TRBV20-1; j_call: TRBJ2-3; d_call: -; clone_size: few; cdr3_nt: TGCAGTGCTAGAAAAGGGGAGAGAGATACGCAGTATTTT; cdr3_aa: CSARKGERDTQYF
v_call: TRBV19; j_call: TRBJ2-1; d_call: -; clone_size: many; cdr3_nt: TGTGCCAGTAGTATAGTAGGACAGACCTACAATGAGCAGTTCTTC; cdr3_aa: CASSIVGQTYNEQFF
v_call: TRBV27; j_call: TRBJ2-2; d_call: TRBD2; clone_size: -; cdr3_nt: TGTGCCAGCAGTTCCGGGGGGGCAGGCACCGGGGAGCTGTTTTTT; cdr3_aa: CASSSGGAGTGELFF
v_call: TRBV29-1; j_call: TRBJ1-6; d_call: -; clone_size: many; cdr3_nt: TGCAGCGTTCGAACCGACACGGGCCATAATTCACCCCTCCACTTT; cdr3_aa: CSVRTDTGHNSPLHF
v_call: TRBV12-3/TRBV12-4; j_call: TRBJ1-6; d_call: TRBD1; clone_size: many; cdr3_nt: TGTGCCAGCAGAGGGGGCTTTAATTCACCCCTCCACTTT; cdr3_aa: CASRGGFNSPLHF
v_call: TRBV7-3; j_call: TRBJ2-2; d_call: -; clone_size: -; cdr3_nt: TGTGCCAGCAGCTCTTACAGCTCCGGGGAGCTGTTTTTT; cdr3_aa: CASSSYSSGELFF
v_call: TRBV6-2/TRBV6-3; j_call: TRBJ1-2; d_call: -; clone_size: many; cdr3_nt: TGTGCCAGCAGTTACTTGGCAGTATCTGGCTACACCTTC; cdr3_aa: CASSYLAVSGYTF
v_call: TRBV30; j_call: TRBJ2-1; d_call: -; clone_size: few; cdr3_nt: TGTGCCTGGAGTGTACTGACAGAAGATTACAATGAGCAGTTCTTC; cdr3_aa: CAWSVLTEDYNEQFF
v_call: TRBV11-3; j_call: TRBJ2-3; d_call: -; clone_size: -; cdr3_nt: TGTGCCAGCAGCTTAGATCAGGAGACGACGCAGTATTTT; cdr3_aa: CASSLDQETTQYF
v_call: TRBV12-3/TRBV12-4; j_call: TRBJ1-1; d_call: -; clone_size: -; cdr3_nt: TGTGCCAGCAGTTTACTGAACACTGAAGCTTTCTTT; cdr3_aa: CASSLLNTEAFF
v_call: TRBV6-5; j_call: TRBJ2-4; d_call: TRBD1; clone_size: -; cdr3_nt: TGTGCCAGCGGACAGGGTGGCAAAAACATTCAGTACTTC; cdr3_aa: CASGQGGKNIQYF
v_call: TRBV10-3; j_call: TRBJ2-2; d_call: -; clone_size: -; cdr3_nt: TGTGCCATCAGTGAGTCTGCGGACACCGGGGAGCTGTTTTTT; cdr3_aa: CAISESADTGELFF
v_call: TRBV10-3; j_call: TRBJ1-1; d_call: TRBD1; clone_size: -; cdr3_nt: TGTGCCATCAGTGAGTTCACAGGGGTTAACACTGAAGCTTTCTTT; cdr3_aa: CAISEFTGVNTEAFF
v_call: TRBV7-8; j_call: TRBJ1-1; d_call: TRBD1; clone_size: few; cdr3_nt: TGTGCCAGCAGCTTATCTGTGACAGGGTACACTGAAGCTTTCTTT; cdr3_aa: CASSLSVTGYTEAFF
v_call: TRBV6-6; j_call: TRBJ1-3; d_call: -; clone_size: many; cdr3_nt: TGTGCCAGCATGGGACCACAGGAATCTGGAAACACCATATATTTT; cdr3_aa: CASMGPQESGNTIYF
v_call: TRBV28; j_call: TRBJ1-2; d_call: -; clone_size: -; cdr3_nt: TGTGCCAGCACCGTGGGCGGGACCTACTATGGCTACACCTTC; cdr3_aa: CASTVGGTYYGYTF
v_call: TRBV18; j_call: TRBJ2-1; d_call: TRBD2; clone_size: -; cdr3_nt: TGTGCCAGCTCACCAACAAGCGGGGAATACAATGAGCAGTTCTTC; cdr3_aa: CASSPTSGEYNEQFF
v_call: TRBV11-2; j_call: TRBJ2-5; d_call: -; clone_size: few; cdr3_nt: TGTGCCAGCAGCCTGTGGGAGACCCAGTACTTC; cdr3_aa: CASSLWETQYF
v_call: TRBV3-1; j_call: TRBJ1-1; d_call: -; clone_size: -; cdr3_nt: TGTGCCAGCAGGGGTCTAAGCACTGAAGCTTTCTTT; cdr3_aa: CASRGLSTEAFF
v_call: TRBV18; j_call: TRBJ2-1; d_call: -; clone_size: -; cdr3_nt: TGTGCCAGCTCACCACTAAAACGGGGGAGCTCCTACAATGAGCAGTTCTTC; cdr3_aa: CASSPLKRGSSYNEQFF
v_call: TRBV7-6; j_call: TRBJ2-2; d_call: -; clone_size: -; cdr3_nt: TGTGCCAGCAGCTATCGGAACACCGGGGAGCTGTTTTTT; cdr3_aa: CASSYRNTGELFF
v_call: TRBV3-1; j_call: TRBJ1-5; d_call: -; clone_size: -; cdr3_nt: TGTGCCAGCAGCCAAGCAGGGTCCGGCAATCAGCCCCAGCATTTT; cdr3_aa: CASSQAGSGNQPQHF
v_call: TRBV20-1; j_call: TRBJ1-1; d_call: TRBD1; clone_size: many; cdr3_nt: TGCAGTGCCGACCGGACAGGGCGGACCACTGAAGCTTTCTTT; cdr3_aa: CSADRTGRTTEAFF
v_call: TRBV5-4; j_call: TRBJ2-4; d_call: TRBD1; clone_size: few; cdr3_nt: TGTGCCAGCAGCTTGTACAGGGGGAGAAACATTCAGTACTTC; cdr3_aa: CASSLYRGRNIQYF
v_call: TRBV29-1; j_call: TRBJ1-4; d_call: -; clone_size: few; cdr3_nt: TGCAGCGTAGAACACAGGGAATTACTGTTTTTT; cdr3_aa: CSVEHRELLFF
v_call: TRBV18; j_call: TRBJ1-3; d_call: -; clone_size: many; cdr3_nt: TGTGCCAGCTCACCCGGGGAAGTCCCTGGAAACACCATATATTTT; cdr3_aa: CASSPGEVPGNTIYF
v_call: TRBV9; j_call: TRBJ1-1; d_call: -; clone_size: -; cdr3_nt: TGTGCCAGCAGCGTAGAAAGCACTGAAGCTTTCTTT; cdr3_aa: CASSVESTEAFF
v_call: TRBV3-1; j_call: TRBJ2-3; d_call: -; clone_size: -; cdr3_nt: TGTGCCAGCAGCCAAGATCTCGGACTACCGAGCACAGATACGCAGTATTTT; cdr3_aa: CASSQDLGLPSTDTQYF
v_call: TRBV12-3/TRBV12-4; j_call: TRBJ1-1; d_call: TRBD1; clone_size: many; cdr3_nt: TGTGCCAGCAGTTCAACAGGGGGCTTGAACACTGAAGCTTTCTTT; cdr3_aa: CASSSTGGLNTEAFF
v_call: TRBV12-3/TRBV12-4; j_call: TRBJ2-2; d_call: -; clone_size: many; cdr3_nt: TGTGCCAGCATACGGAATACCGGGGAGCTGTTTTTT; cdr3_aa: CASIRNTGELFF
v_call: TRBV4-1; j_call: TRBJ1-5; d_call: TRBD1; clone_size: few; cdr3_nt: TGCGCCAGCAGCCACGGACAGGGTAGGGCCTTGGGGCAGCCCCAGCATTTT; cdr3_aa: CASSHGQGRALGQPQHF
v_call: TRBV2; j_call: TRBJ1-2; d_call: TRBD1; clone_size: -; cdr3_nt: TGTGCCGGACAGGACAGAGACTATGGCTACACCTTC; cdr3_aa: CAGQDRDYGYTF
v_call: TRBV7-6; j_call: TRBJ2-3; d_call: TRBD2; clone_size: many; cdr3_nt: TGTGCCAGCAGCCTAACGGGGGGTAAGAGCACAGATACGCAGTATTTT; cdr3_aa: CASSLTGGKSTDTQYF
v_call: TRBV7-3; j_call: TRBJ2-2; d_call: -; clone_size: -; cdr3_nt: TGTGCCAGCAGTCCCGGCCTCACCGGGGAGCTGTTTTTT; cdr3_aa: CASSPGLTGELFF
v_call: TRBV10-3; j_call: TRBJ2-3; d_call: -; clone_size: -; cdr3_nt: TGTGTCATCAGTATCGGCACAGATACGCAGTATTTT; cdr3_aa: CVISIGTDTQYF
v_call: TRBV14; j_call: TRBJ1-5; d_call: -; clone_size: -; cdr3_nt: TGTGCCAGCAGCCAACTGAATCAGCCCCAGCATTTT; cdr3_aa: CASSQLNQPQHF
v_call: TRBV15; j_call: TRBJ1-5; d_call: -; clone_size: -; cdr3_nt: TGTGCCACCACCAGCGGCGGGGTTCATCAGCCCCAGCATTTT; cdr3_aa: CATTSGGVHQPQHF